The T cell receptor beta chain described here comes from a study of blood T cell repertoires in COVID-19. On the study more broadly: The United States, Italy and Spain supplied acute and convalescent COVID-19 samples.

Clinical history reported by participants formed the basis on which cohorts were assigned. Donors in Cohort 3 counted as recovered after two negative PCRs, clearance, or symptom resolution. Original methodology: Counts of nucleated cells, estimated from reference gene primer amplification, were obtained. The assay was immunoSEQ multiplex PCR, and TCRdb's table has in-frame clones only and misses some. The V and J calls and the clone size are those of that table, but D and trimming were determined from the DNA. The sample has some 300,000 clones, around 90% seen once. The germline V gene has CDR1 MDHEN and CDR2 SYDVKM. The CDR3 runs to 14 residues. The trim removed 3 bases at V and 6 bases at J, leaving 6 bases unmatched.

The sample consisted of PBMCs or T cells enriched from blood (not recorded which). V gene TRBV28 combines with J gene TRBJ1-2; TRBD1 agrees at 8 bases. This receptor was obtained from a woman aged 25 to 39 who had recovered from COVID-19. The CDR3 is CASSLPGQVNGYTF. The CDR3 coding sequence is TGTGCCAGCAGTTTGCCGGGACAGGTAAATGGCTACACCTTC.